The 10 T cell receptor beta chains below come from one sample, sequenced in a study of response to subunit inactivated influenza vaccine. TCRdb analysed the RT-PCR reads with MiXCR anew, one entry per CDR3 protein. This sample carries about 520,000 distinct CDR3 sequences, approximately 7.7% of them seen once, and the ten largest clones take roughly 13%. Here the sequenced sample was PBMCs from blood, taken about 23 months after vaccination. The receptors here all came from a man aged 45 to 75 who received an inactivated influenza vaccine.

The J gene is TRBJ2-1, the V gene TRBV25-1; 8 positions agree with TRBD2. The junction had 4 bases not matched to a gene; V was cut back by 6 bases and J by 0 bases. The CDR3 runs 15 residues. Germline CDR1 MGHDK, CDR2 SYGVNS. The CDR3: CASRESGSSYNEQFF. Written as DNA, the CDR3 is TGTGCCAGCAGAGAAAGCGGGAGCTCCTACAATGAGCAGTTCTTC.

This clonotype was counted many times. V gene TRBV12-3 or TRBV12-4 combines with J gene TRBJ2-1, with D possibly TRBD2 on 6 matching bases. Trimming shortened V by 7 bases and J by 2 bases, and 12 bases separated the two germline ends. This CDR3 has 14 amino acids. CDR3 DNA: TGTGCCAGCAAGGCGGGGACCACCTACAATGAGCAGTTCTTC. It encodes CASKAGTTYNEQFF.

This clonotype was seen a few times. J is TRBJ2-1 and V is TRBV10-2; the match to TRBD2 covers 8 bases. Trimming cost V 8 bases and J 10 bases; bases outside gene matches: 13. CDR1 and CDR2 (germline): WSHSY, SAAADI. The CDR3 is 14 amino acids. CDR3: CASGGGTRRSEQFF. Here the CDR3 DNA reads TGCGCCAGCGGAGGCGGGACTAGACGCAGCGAGCAGTTCTTC.

This clonotype occurred a few times. The J gene is TRBJ2-3, the V gene TRBV5-1; unclear D gene. CDR3 size: 14 residues. Germline V lookup: CDR1 SGHRS, CDR2 YFSETQ. Trimming removed 0 bases at V and 4 bases at J, with 9 bases between. CDR3 DNA sequence: TGCGCCAGCAGCTTGGCCTTGGTGTCAGATACGCAGTATTTT. Protein: CASSLALVSDTQYF.

To note about this clonotype: It may be a read error: a sequence one base away is much more abundant. This chain links TRBV4-3 with TRBJ2-1, with 9 bases matching TRBD2. CDR1 is LGHNA and CDR2 is YSLEER in the germline V gene. This CDR3 contains 15 residues. For the CDR3, the DNA is TGCGCCAGCAGCCAAGATCGGGCTAGCGGGGCCAAGCAGCTCTTC. Protein sequence: CASSQDRASGAKQLF.

This clonotype was picked up a small number of times. The genes are TRBV10-3 and TRBJ2-5, with unresolved D. V was trimmed by 6 bases and J by 4 bases, leaving 15 bases between them. The germline CDR1 and CDR2 sequences are ENHRY and SYGVKD. The CDR3 runs 14 residues. The CDR3 here is CAIRSSGNGETQYF. DNA of the CDR3: TGTGCCATCAGAAGTTCGGGTAACGGAGAGACCCAGTACTTC.

Many counts were recorded for this clonotype. V gene TRBV7-9 combines with J gene TRBJ2-7; 9 bases are shared with TRBD1. With V trimmed by 5 bases and J by 3 bases, 5 bases remained unmatched. Germline-derived CDR1 and CDR2 are SEHNR and FQNEAQ (reference sequence). The CDR3 consists of 14 residues. CDR3 DNA sequence: TGTGCCAGCAGCAGGGACAGGGACCTCTACGAGCAGTACTTC. Encoded protein: CASSRDRDLYEQYF.

This clonotype showed up just a few times. The gene calls are TRBV11-2 and TRBJ2-2; D not resolved. The CDR3 covers 12 residues. V dropped 3 bases and J dropped 14 bases, with 13 bases sitting between them. Germline V gene sequence: CDR1 SGHAT, CDR2 FQNNGV. CDR3 sequence: CASSFGQAPLFF. In nucleotides, the CDR3 is TGTGCCAGCAGCTTCGGGCAGGCCCCCCTGTTTTTT.

This sequence joins TRBV6-5 and TRBJ2-1; maybe TRBD2 (5 bases). CDR1 and CDR2 from the germline V gene are MNHEY and SVGAGI. The V and J ends lost 2 bases and 5 bases respectively, with 19 bases between them. This CDR3 is built from 17 residues. CDR3 sequence (DNA): TGTGCCAGCAGTTACGTTCGAGGGCCTATGGAAAACAATGAGCAGTTCTTC. This sequence encodes CASSYVRGPMENNEQFF.

A few counts support this clonotype. The V call is TRBV7-8, the J call TRBJ2-7, with a weak D call TRBD1 (5 bases). Per germline, CDR1 SGHVS and CDR2 FQNEAQ. V was trimmed by 0 bases and J by 4 bases, leaving 10 bases between them. There are 14 residues in the CDR3. The CDR3 is CASSLAGALYEQYF. In DNA, the CDR3 is TGTGCCAGCAGCTTAGCTGGGGCTCTTTACGAGCAGTACTTC. The variable domain in full, completed from reference TRBV7-8 and TRBJ2-7, reads GAGVSQSPRYKVAKRGQDVALRCDPISGHVSLFWYQQALGQGPEFLTYFQNEAQLDKSGLPSDRFFAERPEGSVSTLKIQRTQQEDSAVYLCASSLAGALYEQYFGPGTRLTVT.